This T cell receptor (beta chain) was profiled in a study of OX40 agonist ivuxolimab in advanced cancers. Background on the study: Patients in the trial were receiving intravenous ivuxolimab every 2 weeks, at doses of 0.01 to 10 mg/kg. General study findings and limits: Patients who responded partially at 0.1-3.0 mg/kg showed clonal expansion ranking among the lowest. Compared with CD4+, CD8+ T cells on average had more expanded clones. The specificity for antigen of the expanded peripheral T cells was not determined.

The CDR3 has 15 residues. The V end was cut by 5 bases, the J end by 5 bases, with 18 bases between. The germline CDR1 and CDR2 sequences are SGHTA and FQGNSA. In the case of this clone: The target antigen is unknown.

The table came from immunoSEQ multiplex PCR; TCRdb's copy has only in-frame clones and leaves some out. The sample has 60,000 to 75,000 clones; around 80% are singletons. The V and J genes are TRBV7-2 and TRBJ1-1, with TRBD1 as a possible D gene (6 bases). Here the sequenced sample was CD4+ or CD8+ T cells sorted from blood, taken in a trial of the OX40 agonist ivuxolimab. This TCR came from an adult with an advanced solid tumor such as melanoma, head and neck, liver or kidney cancer. In nucleotides, the CDR3 is TGTGCCAGCAGCCTTAGGGGGGGAAGGGGTACTGAAGCTTTCTTT. It translates to CASSLRGGRGTEAFF.